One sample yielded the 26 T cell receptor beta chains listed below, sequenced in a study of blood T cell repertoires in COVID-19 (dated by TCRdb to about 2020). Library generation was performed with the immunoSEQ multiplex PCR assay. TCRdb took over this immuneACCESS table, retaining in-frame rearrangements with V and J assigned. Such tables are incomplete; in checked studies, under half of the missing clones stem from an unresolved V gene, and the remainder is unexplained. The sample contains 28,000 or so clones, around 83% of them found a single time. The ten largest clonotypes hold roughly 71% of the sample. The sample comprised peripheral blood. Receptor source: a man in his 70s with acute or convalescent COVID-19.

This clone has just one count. The CDR3 coding sequence is TGCGCCAGCAGCCTCGTCTTGAACACTGAAGCTTTCTTT. Protein sequence: CASSLVLNTEAFF. The V call is TRBV4-3, the J call TRBJ1-1; D is uncertain. V lost 4 bases to trimming and J lost 0 bases, with 6 bases between them. This CDR3 contains 13 residues. CDR1 and CDR2 from the germline V gene are LGHNA and YSLEER.

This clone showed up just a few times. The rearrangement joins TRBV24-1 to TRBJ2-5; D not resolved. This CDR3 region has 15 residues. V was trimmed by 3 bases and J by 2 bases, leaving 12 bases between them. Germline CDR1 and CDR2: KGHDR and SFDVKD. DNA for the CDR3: TGTGCCACCAGTGATCCCCTTGGTAGACAAGAGACCCAGTACTTC. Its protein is CATSDPLGRQETQYF.

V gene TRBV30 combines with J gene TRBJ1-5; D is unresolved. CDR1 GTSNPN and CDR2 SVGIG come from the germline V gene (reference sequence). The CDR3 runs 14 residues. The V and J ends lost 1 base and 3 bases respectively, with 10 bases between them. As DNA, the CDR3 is TGTGCCTGGAGTGAGGCCGGGGTCAATCAGCCCCAGCATTTT. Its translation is CAWSEAGVNQPQHF.

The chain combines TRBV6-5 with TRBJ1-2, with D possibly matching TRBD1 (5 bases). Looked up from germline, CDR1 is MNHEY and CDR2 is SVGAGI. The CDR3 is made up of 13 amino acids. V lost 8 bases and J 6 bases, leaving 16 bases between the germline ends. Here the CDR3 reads CASRTGSQNGYTF. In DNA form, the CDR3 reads TGTGCCAGCCGCACAGGCAGTCAGAATGGCTACACCTTC.

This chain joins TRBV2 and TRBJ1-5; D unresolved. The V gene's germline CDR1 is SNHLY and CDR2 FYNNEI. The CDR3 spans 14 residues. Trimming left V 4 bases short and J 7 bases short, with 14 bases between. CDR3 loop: CASSGGEILQPQHF. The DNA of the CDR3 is TGTGCCAGCAGTGGGGGAGAAATACTCCAGCCCCAGCATTTT.

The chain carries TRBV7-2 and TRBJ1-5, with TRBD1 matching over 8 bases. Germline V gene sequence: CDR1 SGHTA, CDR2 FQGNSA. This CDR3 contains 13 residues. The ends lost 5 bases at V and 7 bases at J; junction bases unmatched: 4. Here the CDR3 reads CASSRTGKQPQHF. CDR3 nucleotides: TGTGCCAGCAGCCGGACAGGGAAGCAGCCCCAGCATTTT.

CDR3 bases: TGTGCCAGCAGCGCAGCCCTAGCGGGAGATTTTCGCGAGCAGTACTTC. Protein: CASSAALAGDFREQYF. The rearrangement uses TRBV9 and TRBJ2-7; 10 nucleotides match TRBD2. In germline, CDR1 is SGDLS, CDR2 YYNGEE. The CDR3 extends over 16 amino acids. The trim removed 3 bases at V and 6 bases at J, leaving 12 bases unmatched.

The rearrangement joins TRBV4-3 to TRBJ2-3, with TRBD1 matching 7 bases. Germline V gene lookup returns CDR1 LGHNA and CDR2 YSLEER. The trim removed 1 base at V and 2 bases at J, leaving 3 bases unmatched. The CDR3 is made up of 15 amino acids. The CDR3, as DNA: TGCGCCAGCAGCCAAGGACAGGGTCCCACAGATACGCAGTATTTT. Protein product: CASSQGQGPTDTQYF.

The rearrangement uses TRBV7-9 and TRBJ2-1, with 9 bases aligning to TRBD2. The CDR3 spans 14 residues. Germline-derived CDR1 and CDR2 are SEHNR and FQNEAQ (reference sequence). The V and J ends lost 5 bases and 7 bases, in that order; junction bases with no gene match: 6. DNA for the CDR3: TGTGCCAGCAGCGAAAGTGCGGGGGGGAATGAGCAGTTCTTC. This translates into CASSESAGGNEQFF.

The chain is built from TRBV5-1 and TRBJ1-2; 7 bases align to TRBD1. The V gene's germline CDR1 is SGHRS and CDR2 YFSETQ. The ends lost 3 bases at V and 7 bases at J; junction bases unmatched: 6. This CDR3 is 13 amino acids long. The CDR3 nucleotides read TGCGCCAGCAGCTCCCGACAGGGCTCTGGCTACACCTTC. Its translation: CASSSRQGSGYTF. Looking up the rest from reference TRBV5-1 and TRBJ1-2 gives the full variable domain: KAGVTQTPRYLIKTRGQQVTLSCSPISGHRSVSWYQQTPGQGLQFLFEYFSETQRNKGNFPGRFSGRQFSNSRSEMNVSTLELGDSALYLCASSSRQGSGYTFGSGTRLTVV.

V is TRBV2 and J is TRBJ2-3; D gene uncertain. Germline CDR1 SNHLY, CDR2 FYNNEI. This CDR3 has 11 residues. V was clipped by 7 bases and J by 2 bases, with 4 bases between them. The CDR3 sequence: CASTLTDTQYF. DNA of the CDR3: TGTGCCAGCACCCTCACAGATACGCAGTATTTT.

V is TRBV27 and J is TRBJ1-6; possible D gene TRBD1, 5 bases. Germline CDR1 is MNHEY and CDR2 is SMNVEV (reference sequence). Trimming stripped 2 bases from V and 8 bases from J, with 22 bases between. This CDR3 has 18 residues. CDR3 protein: CASSLGIGGQGLYSPLHF. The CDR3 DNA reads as TGTGCCAGCAGTTTAGGGATCGGGGGTCAGGGCCTTTATTCACCCCTCCACTTT.

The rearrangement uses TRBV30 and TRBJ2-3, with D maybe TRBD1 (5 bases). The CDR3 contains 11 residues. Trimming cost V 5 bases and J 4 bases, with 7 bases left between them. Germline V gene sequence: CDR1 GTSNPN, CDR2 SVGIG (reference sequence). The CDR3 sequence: CAWQGADTQYF. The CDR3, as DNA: TGTGCCTGGCAGGGTGCAGATACGCAGTATTTT.

Here the CDR3 reads CAISGDREGRTF. The CDR3 DNA follows: TGTGCCATCAGTGGGGACAGGGAAGGTCGCACCTTC. This chain connects TRBV10-3 to TRBJ1-2; 9 positions agree with TRBD1. CDR1 is ENHRY, CDR2 SYGVKD, per germline. The ends lost 4 bases at V and 13 bases at J; junction bases unmatched: 7. This CDR3 has 12 residues.

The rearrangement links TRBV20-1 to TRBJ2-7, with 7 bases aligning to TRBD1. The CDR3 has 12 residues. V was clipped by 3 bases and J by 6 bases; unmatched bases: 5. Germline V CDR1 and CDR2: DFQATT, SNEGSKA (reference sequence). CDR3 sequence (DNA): TGCAGTGCTAGTTTTAACAGGGGCGAGCAGTACTTC. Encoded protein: CSASFNRGEQYF.

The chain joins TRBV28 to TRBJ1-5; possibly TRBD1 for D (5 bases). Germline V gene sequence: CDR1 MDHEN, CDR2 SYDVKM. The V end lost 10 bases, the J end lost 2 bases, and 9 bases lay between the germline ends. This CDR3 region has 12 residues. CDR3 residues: CATGGGNQPQHF. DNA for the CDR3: TGTGCCACCGGGGGTGGCAATCAGCCCCAGCATTTT.

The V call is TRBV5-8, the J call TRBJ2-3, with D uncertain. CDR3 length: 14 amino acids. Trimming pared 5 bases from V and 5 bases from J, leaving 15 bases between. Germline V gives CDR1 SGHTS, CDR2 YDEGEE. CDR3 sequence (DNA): TGTGCCAGCAGTTATGCACCATCGCGAGATACGCAGTATTTT. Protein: CASSYAPSRDTQYF.

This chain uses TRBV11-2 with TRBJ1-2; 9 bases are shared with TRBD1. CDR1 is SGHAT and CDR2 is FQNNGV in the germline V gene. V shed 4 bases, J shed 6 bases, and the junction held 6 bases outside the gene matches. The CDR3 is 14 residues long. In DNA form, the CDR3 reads TGTGCCAGCAGCTCCCCGACAGGGGGTCATGGCTACACCTTC. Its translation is CASSSPTGGHGYTF.

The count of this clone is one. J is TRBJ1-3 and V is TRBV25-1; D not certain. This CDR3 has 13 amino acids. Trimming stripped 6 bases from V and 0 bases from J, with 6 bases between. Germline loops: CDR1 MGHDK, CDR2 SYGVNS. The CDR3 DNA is TGTGCCAGCAGGGACTTCTCTGGAAACACCATATATTTT. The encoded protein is CASRDFSGNTIYF.

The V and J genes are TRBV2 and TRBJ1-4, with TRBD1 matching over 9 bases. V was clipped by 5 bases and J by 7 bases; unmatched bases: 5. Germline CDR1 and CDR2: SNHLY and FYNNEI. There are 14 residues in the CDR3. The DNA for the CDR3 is TGTGCCAGCAGTCAGGCGGGACAGGGTGAAAAACTGTTTTTT. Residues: CASSQAGQGEKLFF.

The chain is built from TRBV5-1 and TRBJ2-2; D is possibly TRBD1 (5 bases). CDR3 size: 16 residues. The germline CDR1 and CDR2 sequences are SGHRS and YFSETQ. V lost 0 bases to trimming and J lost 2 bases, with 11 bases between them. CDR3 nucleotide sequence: TGCGCCAGCAGCTTGGACAGGCCTGAAAACACCGGGGAGCTGTTTTTT. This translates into CASSLDRPENTGELFF.

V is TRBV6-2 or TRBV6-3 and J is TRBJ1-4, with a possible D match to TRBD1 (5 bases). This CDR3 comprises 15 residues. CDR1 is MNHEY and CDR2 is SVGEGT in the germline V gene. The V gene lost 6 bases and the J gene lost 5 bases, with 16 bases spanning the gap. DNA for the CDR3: TGTGCCAGCAGCTCCTCCGGGAGGGGAAATGAAAAACTGTTTTTT. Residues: CASSSSGRGNEKLFF.

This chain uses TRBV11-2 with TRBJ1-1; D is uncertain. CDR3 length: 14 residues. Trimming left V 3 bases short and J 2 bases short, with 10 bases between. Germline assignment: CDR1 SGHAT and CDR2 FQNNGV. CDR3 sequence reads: CASSFMRENTEAFF. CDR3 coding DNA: TGTGCCAGCAGCTTTATGAGAGAAAACACTGAAGCTTTCTTT.

CDR3 coding DNA: TGTGCCAGCAGTCCTGGACGGAGGGGGCTGGCCAACTATGGCTACACCTTC. Translation: CASSPGRRGLANYGYTF. The chain uses TRBV6-6 and TRBJ1-2, with TRBD1 identical over 7 bases. After removal of 5 bases from V and 2 bases from J, the junction contained 14 bases not matched to a gene. CDR3 length: 17 amino acids. Germline lookup yields CDR1 MNHNY and CDR2 SVGAGI (reference sequence).

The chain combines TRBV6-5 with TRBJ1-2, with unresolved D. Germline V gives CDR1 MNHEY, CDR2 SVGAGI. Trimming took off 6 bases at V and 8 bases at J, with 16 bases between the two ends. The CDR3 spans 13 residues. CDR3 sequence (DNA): TGTGCCAGCAGCCCCGGGTCGGAGAAGGGCTACACCTTC. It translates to CASSPGSEKGYTF.

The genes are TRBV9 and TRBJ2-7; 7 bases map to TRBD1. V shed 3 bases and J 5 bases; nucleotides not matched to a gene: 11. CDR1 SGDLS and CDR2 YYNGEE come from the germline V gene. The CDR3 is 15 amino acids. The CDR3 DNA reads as TGTGCCAGCAGCGGCGCGGGTAGGGGGCATAACGAGCAGTACTTC. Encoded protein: CASSGAGRGHNEQYF.